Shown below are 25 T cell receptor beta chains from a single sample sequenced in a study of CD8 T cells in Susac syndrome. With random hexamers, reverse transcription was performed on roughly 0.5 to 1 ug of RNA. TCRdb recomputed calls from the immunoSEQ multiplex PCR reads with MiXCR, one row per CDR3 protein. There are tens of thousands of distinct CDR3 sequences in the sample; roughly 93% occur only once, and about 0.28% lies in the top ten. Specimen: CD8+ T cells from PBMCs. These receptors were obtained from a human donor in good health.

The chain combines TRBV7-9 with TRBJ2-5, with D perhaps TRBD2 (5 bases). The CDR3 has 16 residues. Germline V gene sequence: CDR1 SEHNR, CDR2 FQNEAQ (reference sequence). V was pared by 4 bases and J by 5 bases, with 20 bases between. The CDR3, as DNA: TGTGCCAGCAGCTCGGCCCGGACTTCCCCTACTGAGACCCAGTACTTC. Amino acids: CASSSARTSPTETQYF. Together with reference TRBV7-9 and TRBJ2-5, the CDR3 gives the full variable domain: DTGVSQNPRHKITKRGQNVTFRCDPISEHNRLYWYRQTLGQGPEFLTYFQNEAQLEKSRLLSDRFSAERPKGSFSTLEIQRTEQGDSAMYLCASSSARTSPTETQYFGPGTRLLVL.

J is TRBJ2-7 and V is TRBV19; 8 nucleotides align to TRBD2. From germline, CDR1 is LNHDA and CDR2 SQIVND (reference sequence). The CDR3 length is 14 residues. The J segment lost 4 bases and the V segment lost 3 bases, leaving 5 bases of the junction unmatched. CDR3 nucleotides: TGTGCCAGTAGTATCGGGGGGGATTATTACGAGCAGTACTTC. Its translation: CASSIGGDYYEQYF.

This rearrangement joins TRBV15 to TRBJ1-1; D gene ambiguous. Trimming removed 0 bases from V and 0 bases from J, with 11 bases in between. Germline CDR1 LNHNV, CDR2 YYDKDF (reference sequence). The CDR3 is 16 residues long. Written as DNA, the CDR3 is TGTGCCACCAGCAGAGACTCACAGTGGGTGAACACTGAAGCTTTCTTT. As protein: CATSRDSQWVNTEAFF.

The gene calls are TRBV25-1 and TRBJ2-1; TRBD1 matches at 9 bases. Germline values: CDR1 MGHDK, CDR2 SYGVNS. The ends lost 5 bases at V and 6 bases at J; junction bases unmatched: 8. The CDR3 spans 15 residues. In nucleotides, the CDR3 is TGTGCCAGCAGTCCCCGGGACAGGGTGACCAATGAGCAGTTCTTC. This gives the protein CASSPRDRVTNEQFF. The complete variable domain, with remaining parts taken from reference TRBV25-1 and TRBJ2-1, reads EADIYQTPRYLVIGTGKKITLECSQTMGHDKMYWYQQDPGMELHLIHYSYGVNSTEKGDLSSESTVSRIRTEHFPLTLESARPSHTSQYLCASSPRDRVTNEQFFGPGTRLTVL.

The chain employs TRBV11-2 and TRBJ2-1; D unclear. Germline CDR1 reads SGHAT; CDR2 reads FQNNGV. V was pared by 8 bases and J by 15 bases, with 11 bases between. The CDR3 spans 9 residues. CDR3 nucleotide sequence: TGTGCCAGCGGACCACAATGGTTCTTC. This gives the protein CASGPQWFF.

The CDR3, as DNA: TGCGCCAGCAGCTTGGGGTTAGGGACAGGGCGATACGAGCAGTACTTC. Its protein is CASSLGLGTGRYEQYF. The V gene is TRBV5-1, the J gene TRBJ2-7, with 9 bases aligning to TRBD1. The junction had 8 bases not matched to a gene; V was cut back by 0 bases and J by 4 bases. Germline values: CDR1 SGHRS, CDR2 YFSETQ. This CDR3 is built from 16 residues. The entire variable domain, with the rest obtained from reference TRBV5-1 and TRBJ2-7, is as follows: KAGVTQTPRYLIKTRGQQVTLSCSPISGHRSVSWYQQTPGQGLQFLFEYFSETQRNKGNFPGRFSGRQFSNSRSEMNVSTLELGDSALYLCASSLGLGTGRYEQYFGPGTRLTVT.

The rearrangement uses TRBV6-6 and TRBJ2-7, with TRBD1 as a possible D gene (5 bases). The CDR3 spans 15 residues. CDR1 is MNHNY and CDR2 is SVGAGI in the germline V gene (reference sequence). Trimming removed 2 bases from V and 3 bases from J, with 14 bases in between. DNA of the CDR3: TGTGCCAGCAGTTACAATCAGGGTAACAGCTACGAGCAGTACTTC. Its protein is CASSYNQGNSYEQYF.

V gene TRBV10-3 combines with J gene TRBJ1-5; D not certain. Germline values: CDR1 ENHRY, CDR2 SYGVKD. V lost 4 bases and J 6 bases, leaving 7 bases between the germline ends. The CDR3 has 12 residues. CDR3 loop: CAISVGPQPQHF. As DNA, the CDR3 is TGTGCCATCAGTGTTGGCCCTCAGCCCCAGCATTTT.

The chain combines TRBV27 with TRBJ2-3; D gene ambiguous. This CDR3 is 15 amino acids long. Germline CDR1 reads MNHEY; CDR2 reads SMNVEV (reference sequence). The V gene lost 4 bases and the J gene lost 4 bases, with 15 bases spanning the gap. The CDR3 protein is CASSYIRGPADTQYF. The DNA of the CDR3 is TGTGCCAGCAGTTACATCCGCGGTCCCGCAGATACGCAGTATTTT.

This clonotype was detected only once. CDR3 amino acids: CASSLEGEETQYF. The CDR3 DNA reads TGTGCCAGCAGCCTCGAGGGGGAAGAGACCCAGTACTTC. The genes are TRBV7-9 and TRBJ2-5; D may be TRBD1 (6 bases). The CDR3 spans 13 residues. Germline V gene lookup returns CDR1 SEHNR and CDR2 FQNEAQ (reference sequence). The germline V and J ends were trimmed by 5 bases and 3 bases, with 10 bases remaining between them. Full variable domain (outside the CDR3, taken from reference TRBV7-9 and TRBJ2-5): DTGVSQNPRHKITKRGQNVTFRCDPISEHNRLYWYRQTLGQGPEFLTYFQNEAQLEKSRLLSDRFSAERPKGSFSTLEIQRTEQGDSAMYLCASSLEGEETQYFGPGTRLLVL.

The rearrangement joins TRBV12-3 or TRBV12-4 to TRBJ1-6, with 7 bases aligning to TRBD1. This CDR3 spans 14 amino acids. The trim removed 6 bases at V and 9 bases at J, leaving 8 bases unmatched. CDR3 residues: CASSLRQGGSPLHF. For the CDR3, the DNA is TGTGCCAGCAGCTTAAGACAGGGCGGTTCACCCCTCCACTTT.

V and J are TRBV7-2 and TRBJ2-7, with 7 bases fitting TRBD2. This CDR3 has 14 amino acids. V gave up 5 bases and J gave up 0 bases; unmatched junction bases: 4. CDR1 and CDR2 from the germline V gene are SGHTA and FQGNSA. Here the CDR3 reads CASSLGLDSYEQYV. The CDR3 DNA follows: TGTGCCAGCAGCCTCGGACTAGACTCCTACGAGCAGTACGTC.

For the CDR3, the DNA is TGTGCCAGCAGCTTGGTAGGACGGAGCTATGGCTACACCTTC. It yields the protein CASSLVGRSYGYTF. V is TRBV5-4 and J is TRBJ1-2; D not resolved. Trimming took 0 bases from V and 4 from J, leaving 10 bases between them. This CDR3 has 14 amino acids. The V gene's germline CDR1 is SGHNT and CDR2 YYREEE (reference sequence). Drawing the rest from reference TRBV5-4 and TRBJ1-2, the complete variable domain is ETGVTQSPTHLIKTRGQQVTLRCSSQSGHNTVSWYQQALGQGPQFIFQYYREEENGRGNFPPRFSGLQFPNYSSELNVNALELDDSALYLCASSLVGRSYGYTFGSGTRLTVV.

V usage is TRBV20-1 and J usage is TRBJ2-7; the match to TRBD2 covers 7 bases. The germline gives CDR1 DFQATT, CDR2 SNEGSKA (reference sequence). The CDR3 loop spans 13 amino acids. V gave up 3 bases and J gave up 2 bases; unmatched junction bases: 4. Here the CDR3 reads CSASPSGPYEQYV. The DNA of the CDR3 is TGCAGTGCTAGTCCTAGCGGCCCCTACGAGCAGTACGTC.

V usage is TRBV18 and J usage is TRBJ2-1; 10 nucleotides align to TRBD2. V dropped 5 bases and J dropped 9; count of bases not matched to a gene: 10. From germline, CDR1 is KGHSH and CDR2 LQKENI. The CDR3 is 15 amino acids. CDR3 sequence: CASSSASGGRGEQFF. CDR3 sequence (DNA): TGTGCCAGCTCATCGGCTAGCGGGGGTAGAGGTGAGCAGTTCTTC.

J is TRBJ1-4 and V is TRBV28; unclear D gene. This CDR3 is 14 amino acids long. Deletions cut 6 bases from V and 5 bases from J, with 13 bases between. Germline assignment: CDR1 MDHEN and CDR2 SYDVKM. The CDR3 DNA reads TGTGCCAGCAGGAGCAAAGGACTAAATGAAAAACTGTTTTTT. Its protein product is CASRSKGLNEKLFF.

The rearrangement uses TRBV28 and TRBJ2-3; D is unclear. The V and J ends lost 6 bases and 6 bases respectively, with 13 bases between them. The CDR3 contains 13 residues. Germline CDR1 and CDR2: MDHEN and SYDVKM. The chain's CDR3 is CASRPNPGDTQYF. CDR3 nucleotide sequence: TGTGCCAGCAGGCCCAATCCCGGGGATACGCAGTATTTT.

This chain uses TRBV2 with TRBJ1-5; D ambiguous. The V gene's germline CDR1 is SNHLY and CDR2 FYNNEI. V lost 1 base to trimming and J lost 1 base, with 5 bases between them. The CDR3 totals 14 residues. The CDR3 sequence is CASSEGLSNQPQHF. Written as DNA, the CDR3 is TGTGCCAGCAGTGAAGGCCTGAGCAATCAGCCCCAGCATTTT.

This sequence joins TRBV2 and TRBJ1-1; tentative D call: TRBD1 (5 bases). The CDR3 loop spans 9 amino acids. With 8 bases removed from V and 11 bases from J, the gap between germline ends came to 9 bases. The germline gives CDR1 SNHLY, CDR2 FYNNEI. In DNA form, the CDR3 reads TGTGCCAGCCGGGGGTACGCTTTCTTT. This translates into CASRGYAFF.

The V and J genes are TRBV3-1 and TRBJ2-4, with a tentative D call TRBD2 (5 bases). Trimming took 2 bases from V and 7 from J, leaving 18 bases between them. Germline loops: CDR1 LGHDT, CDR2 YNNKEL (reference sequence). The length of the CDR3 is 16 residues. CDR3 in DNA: TGTGCCAGCAGCCAAAGCCCTTCGGGAATGGGGAACATTCAGTACTTC. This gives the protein CASSQSPSGMGNIQYF.

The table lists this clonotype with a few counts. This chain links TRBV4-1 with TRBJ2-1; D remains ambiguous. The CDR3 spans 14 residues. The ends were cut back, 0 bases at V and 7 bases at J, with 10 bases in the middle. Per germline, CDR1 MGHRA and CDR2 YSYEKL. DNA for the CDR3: TGCGCCAGCAGCCAAGAAGGCAGCACGAATGAGCAGTTCTTC. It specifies CASSQEGSTNEQFF.

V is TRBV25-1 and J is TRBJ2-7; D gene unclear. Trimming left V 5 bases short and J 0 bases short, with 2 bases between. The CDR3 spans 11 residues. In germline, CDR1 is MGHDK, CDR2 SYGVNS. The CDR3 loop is CASSSSYEQYV. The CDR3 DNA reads TGTGCCAGCAGTTCCTCCTACGAGCAGTACGTC.

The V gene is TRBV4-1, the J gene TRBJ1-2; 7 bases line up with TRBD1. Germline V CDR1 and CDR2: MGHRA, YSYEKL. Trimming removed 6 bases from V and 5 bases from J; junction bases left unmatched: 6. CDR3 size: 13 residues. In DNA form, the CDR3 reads TGCGCCAGCAGACCCACAGGGGAATATGGCTACACCTTC. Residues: CASRPTGEYGYTF.

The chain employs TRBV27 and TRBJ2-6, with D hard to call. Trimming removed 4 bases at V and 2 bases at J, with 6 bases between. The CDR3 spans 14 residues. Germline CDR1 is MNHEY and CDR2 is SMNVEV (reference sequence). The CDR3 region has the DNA TGTGCCAGCAGTTCCTCACCTGGGGCCAACGTCCTGACTTTC. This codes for CASSSSPGANVLTF. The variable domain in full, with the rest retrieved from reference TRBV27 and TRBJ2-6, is EAQVTQNPRYLITVTGKKLTVTCSQNMNHEYMSWYRQDPGLGLRQIYYSMNVEVTDKGDVPEGYKVSRKEKRNFPLILESPSPNQTSLYFCASSSSPGANVLTFGAGSRLTVL.

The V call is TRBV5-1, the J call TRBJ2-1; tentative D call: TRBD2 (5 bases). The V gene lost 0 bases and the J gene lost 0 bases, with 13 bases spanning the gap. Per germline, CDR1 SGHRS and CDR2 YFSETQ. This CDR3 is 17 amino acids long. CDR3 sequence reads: CASSLVMVASSYNEQFF. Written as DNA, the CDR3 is TGCGCCAGCAGCTTGGTGATGGTAGCGTCCTCCTACAATGAGCAGTTCTTC.